The present entry profiles one T cell receptor beta chain with its context. The sample is drawn from a study of blood T cell repertoires in COVID-19. Study-level background: The samples span acute and convalescent COVID-19 from the United States, Italy and Spain. PBMCs, B-cell-depleted T cells, or T cells provided the cDNA or gDNA that made up the material.

The CDR3 length is 15 residues. Per the germline V gene, CDR1 is SGHNT and CDR2 is YYREEE (reference sequence). Unmatched junction bases numbered 2, after V lost 4 bases and J lost 4 bases. In the authors' methods: Estimated nucleated cell counts came from reference gene primer amplification. Clones were read by immunoSEQ multiplex PCR, and TCRdb kept only the in-frame ones, dropping some. The V and J calls and clone size were taken over from that table, and D and trimming were inferred from the DNA. Of approximately 140,000 clones in the sample, about nine tenths were seen once. The source material was peripheral blood. The chain couples TRBV5-4 to TRBJ2-3, with 14 bases aligning to TRBD2. The sequence derives from a woman aged 55-75 years with active or convalescent COVID-19. CDR3 region: CASSVTSGGADTQYF. The CDR3 nucleotides read TGTGCCAGCAGCGTGACTAGCGGGGGGGCAGATACGCAGTATTTT.